Following are 2 T cell receptor beta chains from one sample sequenced in a study of T cells in Graves' hyperthyroidism and ophthalmopathy. RNA transcripts yielded amplified TCR beta CDR3 regions. With the HTBI primer set, the TCR CDR3 went through a first round of RT-PCR. TCRdb itself ran the multiplex PCR reads through MiXCR, one entry per CDR3 protein. The data contain some 380,000 distinct CDR3 sequences, approximately 15% of them singletons. Source material: blood. Source of these receptors: a man aged 25 to 45 with Graves' hyperthyroidism that later progressed to Graves' ophthalmopathy.

This clonotype was counted many times. CDR3 DNA sequence: TGCAGCGCGACAAGCCAAGAGACCCAGTACTTC. As protein: CSATSQETQYF. The V and J genes are TRBV29-1 and TRBJ2-5; D remains unclear. V lost 7 bases and J 1 base, leaving 7 bases between the germline ends. The CDR3 has 11 amino acids. Germline CDR1 SQVTM, CDR2 ANQGSEA.

The genes are TRBV4-1 and TRBJ2-5; TRBD1 matches 7 bases. The V and J ends lost 1 base and 2 bases, in that order; junction bases with no gene match: 10. The CDR3 has 17 residues. Germline V gene sequence: CDR1 MGHRA, CDR2 YSYEKL. As DNA, the CDR3 is TGCGCCAGCAGCCAAGGGGTTAGGGACAGCCAGCAAGAGACCCAGTACTTC. Translated: CASSQGVRDSQQETQYF.